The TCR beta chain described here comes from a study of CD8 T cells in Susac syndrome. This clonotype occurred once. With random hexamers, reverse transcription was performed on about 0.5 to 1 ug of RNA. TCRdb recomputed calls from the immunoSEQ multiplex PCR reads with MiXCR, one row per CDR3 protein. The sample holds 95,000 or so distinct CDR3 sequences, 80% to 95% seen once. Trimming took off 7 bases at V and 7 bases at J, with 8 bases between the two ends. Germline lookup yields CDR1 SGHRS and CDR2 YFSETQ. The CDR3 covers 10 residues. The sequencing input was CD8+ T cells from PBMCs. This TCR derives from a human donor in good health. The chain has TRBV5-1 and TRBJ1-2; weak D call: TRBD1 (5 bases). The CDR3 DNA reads TGCGCCAGCGGGGGATCTGGCTACACCTTC. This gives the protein CASGGSGYTF.